This T cell receptor (beta chain) was documented in a study of T cell responses to AZD1222 COVID-19 vaccine. General study points: After the peak T cell response, and only then, were repertoires sampled. Clonal diversity was possibly underestimated, and the donors were mostly white British, with more females.

Comment on this clone: Its antigen is not identified.

Method: immunoSEQ multiplex PCR; TCRdb's copy keeps in-frame clones and lacks some. This table holds about 85,000 clones, 85% found once. This CDR3 has 14 amino acids. With 2 bases clipped from V and 6 bases from J, the junction kept 5 bases outside the gene matches. Looked up from germline, CDR1 is SGDLS and CDR2 is YYNGEE. The chain is built from TRBV9 and TRBJ1-5, with TRBD1 matching over 7 bases. Here the sequenced sample was peripheral blood, taken 28 days after the second AZD1222 dose. This TCR was recovered from an adult who received the AZD1222 COVID-19 vaccine. The CDR3 loop is CASSVTGVGQPQHF. CDR3 nucleotide sequence: TGTGCCAGCAGCGTCACAGGGGTGGGTCAGCCCCAGCATTTT. The full variable domain, in which reference TRBV9 and TRBJ1-5 provide the parts outside the CDR3, is DSGVTQTPKHLITATGQRVTLRCSPRSGDLSVYWYQQSLDQGLQFLIQYYNGEERAKGNILERFSAQQFPDLHSELNLSSLELGDSALYFCASSVTGVGQPQHFGDGTRLSIL.